Listed below are T cell receptor beta chains from one sample, sequenced in a study of cytomegalovirus exposure and HLA in healthy donors. The assay was immunoSEQ multiplex PCR, and TCRdb's table has in-frame clones only and misses some. The sample carries some 170,000 clones, over 60% recorded once. What was sequenced was PBMCs. The receptors come from a woman aged 25-40 years in good health and CMV-seronegative. CDR3s include the opening cysteine and the closing phenylalanine or tryptophan. D genes are given only for firm matches. A row's size may be missing; if present it is once, few, many or a size class.

TRBV28,NA,NA,TRBJ2-7,TGTGCCAGCAGTTTAGGCGGGCAGCGAAGGCGCGAGCAGTACTTC,CASSLGGQRRREQYF
TRBV4-1,NA,few,TRBJ1-6,TGCGCCAGCACCGAGGGCTCATATAATTCACCCCTCCACTTT,CASTEGSYNSPLHF
TRBV5-1,NA,NA,TRBJ2-3,TGCGCCAGCCGTGGGTCGGTACAGGGCGGCGCAGATACGCAGTATTTT,CASRGSVQGGADTQYF
TRBV6-5,NA,NA,TRBJ1-6,TGTGCCAGCAGCCGACGACCGACAAATTCACCCCTCCACTTT,CASSRRPTNSPLHF
TRBV7-2,TRBD2,NA,TRBJ2-3,TGTGCCAGCAGCCGTAGAGCGGGAGGAAGGGTAGATACGCAGTATTTT,CASSRRAGGRVDTQYF
TRBV15,NA,NA,TRBJ1-5,TGTGCCACCGGAGAGGCGAAGACCCTATATAGCAATCAGCCCCAGCATTTT,CATGEAKTLYSNQPQHF
TRBV5-1,TRBD2,few,TRBJ2-6,TGCGCCAGCAGGGATGGACTAGCGGGGAACTCTGGGGCCAACGTCCTGACTTTC,CASRDGLAGNSGANVLTF
TRBV7-2,NA,NA,TRBJ2-5,TGTGCCAGCAACCTGGACAGCCAAGAGACCCAGTACTTC,CASNLDSQETQYF
TRBV6-5,NA,few,TRBJ2-2,TGTGCCAGCACCCTCGCCGTTACAGGGACCGGGGAGCTGTTTTTT,CASTLAVTGTGELFF
TRBV15,NA,NA,TRBJ1-4,TGTGCCACCAGCAGAGATCCCCCCCCCGACATGCTCAATGAAAAACTGTTTTTT,CATSRDPPPDMLNEKLFF
TRBV19,TRBD1,NA,TRBJ1-1,TGTGCCAGTAGTATAGCCACAGGGGGCGCCGAAGCTTTCTTT,CASSIATGGAEAFF
TRBV13,NA,NA,TRBJ2-7,TGTGCCAGCAGCTTAGGGGGAGGCGGCTACGAGCAGTACTTC,CASSLGGGGYEQYF
TRBV7-9,TRBD2,few,TRBJ2-1,TGTGCCAGCATTCCTAGCGGGAGACTCTACAATGAGCAGTTCTTC,CASIPSGRLYNEQFF
TRBV9,TRBD2,NA,TRBJ2-2,TGTGCCAGCAGCTCTAGGCTTAGCGGGAGGCAGAACACCGGGGAGCTGTTTTTT,CASSSRLSGRQNTGELFF
TRBV9,TRBD1,NA,TRBJ1-5,TGTGCCAGCAGCGAGGGGACAGCACTCAATCAGCCCCAGCATTTT,CASSEGTALNQPQHF
TRBV19,TRBD1,NA,TRBJ2-1,TGTGCCAGTAGTCATGGGACAGGGAATGAGCAGTTCTTC,CASSHGTGNEQFF
TRBV11-1,TRBD2,NA,TRBJ2-7,TGTGCCAGCAGTCGGGGGGACGACTACGAGCAGTACTTC,CASSRGDDYEQYF
TRBV7-9,TRBD1,NA,TRBJ2-5,TGTGCCAGCAGATCTTCCGGGACAGGGCAAGAGACCCAGTACTTC,CASRSSGTGQETQYF
TRBV7-2,NA,NA,TRBJ1-3,TGTGCCAGCAGCTTAGCTACAGCCTCTGGAAACACCATATATTTT,CASSLATASGNTIYF
TRBV7-3,NA,NA,TRBJ2-2,TGTGCCAGCAGCTTAGATAGCGCACTCACCGGGGAGCTGTTTTTT,CASSLDSALTGELFF
TRBV7-8,NA,NA,TRBJ2-7,TGTGCCAGCAGCTTGACTAGGAGCGAGCAGTACTTC,CASSLTRSEQYF
TRBV28,NA,NA,TRBJ1-1,TGTGCCAGCAGTCCACTACCCACTGAAGCTTTCTTT,CASSPLPTEAFF